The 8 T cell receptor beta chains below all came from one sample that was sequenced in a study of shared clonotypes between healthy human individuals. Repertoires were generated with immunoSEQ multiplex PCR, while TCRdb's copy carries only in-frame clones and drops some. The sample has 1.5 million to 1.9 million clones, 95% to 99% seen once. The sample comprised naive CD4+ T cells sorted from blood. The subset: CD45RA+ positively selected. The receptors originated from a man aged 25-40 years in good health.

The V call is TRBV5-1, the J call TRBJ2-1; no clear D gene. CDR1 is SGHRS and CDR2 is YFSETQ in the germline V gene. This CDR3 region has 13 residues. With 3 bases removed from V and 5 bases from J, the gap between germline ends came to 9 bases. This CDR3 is CASSSATNNEQFF. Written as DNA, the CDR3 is TGCGCCAGCAGCTCCGCCACGAACAATGAGCAGTTCTTC.

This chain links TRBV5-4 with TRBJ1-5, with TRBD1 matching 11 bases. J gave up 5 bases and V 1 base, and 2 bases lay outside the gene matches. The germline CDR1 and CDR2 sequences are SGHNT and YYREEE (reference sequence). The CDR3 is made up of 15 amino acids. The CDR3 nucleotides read TGTGCCAGCAGCTTGTGGACAGGGGGCGATCAGCCCCAGCATTTT. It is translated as CASSLWTGGDQPQHF.

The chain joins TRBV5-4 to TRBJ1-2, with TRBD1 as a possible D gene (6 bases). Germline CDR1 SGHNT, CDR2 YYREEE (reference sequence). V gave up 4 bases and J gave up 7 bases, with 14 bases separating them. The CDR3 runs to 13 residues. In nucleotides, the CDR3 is TGTGCCAGCAGCGAACAGGGCTTCCGTGGCTACACCTTC. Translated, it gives CASSEQGFRGYTF.

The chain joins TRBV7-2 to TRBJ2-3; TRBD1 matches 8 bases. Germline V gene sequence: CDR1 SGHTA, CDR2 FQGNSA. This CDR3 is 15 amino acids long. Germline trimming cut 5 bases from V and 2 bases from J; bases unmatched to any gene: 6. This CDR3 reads CASSLQTGATDTQYF. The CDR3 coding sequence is TGTGCCAGCAGCCTCCAGACAGGGGCCACAGATACGCAGTATTTT.

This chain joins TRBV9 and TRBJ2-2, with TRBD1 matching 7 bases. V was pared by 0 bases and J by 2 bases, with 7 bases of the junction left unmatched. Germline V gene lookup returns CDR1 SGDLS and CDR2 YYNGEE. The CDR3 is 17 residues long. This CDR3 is CASSVEGGGGNTGELFF. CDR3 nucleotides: TGTGCCAGCAGCGTAGAAGGGGGCGGCGGAAACACCGGGGAGCTGTTTTTT.

CDR3 in DNA: TGCGCCAGCAGCTTGGGGACAGGGGGCGACTATGGCTACACCTTC. Amino acid sequence: CASSLGTGGDYGYTF. V and J are TRBV5-1 and TRBJ1-2; 11 bases are a match to TRBD1. The V and J ends lost 0 bases and 3 bases, in that order; junction bases with no gene match: 1. The CDR3 contains 15 residues. The V gene's germline CDR1 is SGHRS and CDR2 YFSETQ.

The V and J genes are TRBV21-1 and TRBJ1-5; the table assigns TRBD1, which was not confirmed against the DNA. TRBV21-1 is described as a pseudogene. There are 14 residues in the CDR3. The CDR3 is CASSAPRGCQPQHF. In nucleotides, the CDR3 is TGTGCCAGCAGCGCCCCCAGGGGGTGTCAGCCCCAGCATTTT.

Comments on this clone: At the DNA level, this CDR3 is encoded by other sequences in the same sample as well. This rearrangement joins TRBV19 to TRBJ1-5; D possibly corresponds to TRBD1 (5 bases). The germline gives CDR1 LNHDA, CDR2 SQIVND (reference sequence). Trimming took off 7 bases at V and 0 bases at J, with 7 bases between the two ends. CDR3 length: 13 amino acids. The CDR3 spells CASTGSSNQPQHF. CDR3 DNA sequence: TGTGCCAGTACAGGGAGTAGCAATCAGCCCCAGCATTTT.